This T cell receptor beta chain originates from a study of CD8 T cells in ankylosing spondylitis. General study points: A CD8+ phenotype characterized the disease-linked clones, which were relatively rare in peripheral blood. It appeared that ankylosing spondylitis blood was characterized by a TCR beta motif of roughly 8 highly homologous variants.

This clonotype came up many times. Its antigen is currently unknown. MiXCR, run by TCRdb on the 5' RACE reads, gives a single entry per CDR3 protein. This table has hundreds of thousands of distinct CDR3 sequences, around 7.8% appearing once. The CDR3 is 13 residues long. Germline V gene data show CDR1 as ENHRY and CDR2 as SYGVKD. Trimming took 3 bases from V and 8 from J, leaving 11 bases between them. The rearrangement links TRBV10-3 to TRBJ2-4, with D possibly matching TRBD2 (5 bases). Sequenced material: blood, either unsorted or a sorted T cell fraction (not recorded which). The TCR comes from a male donor with ankylosing spondylitis or in good health (not recorded which). CDR3 loop: CAISEPLRDIQYF. For the CDR3, the DNA is TGTGCCATCAGTGAACCGCTGCGGGACATTCAGTACTTC.